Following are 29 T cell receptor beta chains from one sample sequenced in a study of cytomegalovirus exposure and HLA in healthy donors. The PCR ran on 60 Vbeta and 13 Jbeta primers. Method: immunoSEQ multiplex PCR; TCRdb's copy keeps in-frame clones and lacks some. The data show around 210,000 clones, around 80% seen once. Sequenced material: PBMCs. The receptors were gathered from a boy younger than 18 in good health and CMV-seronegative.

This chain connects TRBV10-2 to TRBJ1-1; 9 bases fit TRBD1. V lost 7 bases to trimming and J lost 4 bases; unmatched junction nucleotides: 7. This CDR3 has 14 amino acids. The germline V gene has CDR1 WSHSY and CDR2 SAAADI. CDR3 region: CASTFETGGTEAFF. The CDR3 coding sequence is TGCGCCAGCACCTTCGAGACAGGGGGCACTGAAGCTTTCTTT.

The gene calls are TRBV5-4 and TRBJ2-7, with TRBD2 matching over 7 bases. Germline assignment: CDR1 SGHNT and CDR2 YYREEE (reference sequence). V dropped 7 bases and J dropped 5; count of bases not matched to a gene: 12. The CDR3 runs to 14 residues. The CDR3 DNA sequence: TGTGCCAGCCGCGGGGGTGGGAGAAGCAACGAGCAGTACTTC. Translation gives CASRGGGRSNEQYF.

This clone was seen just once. This chain's CDR3 is CASSLGQAQDRTEAFF. The DNA for the CDR3 is TGTGCCAGCAGCCTGGGACAGGCCCAGGACCGCACTGAAGCTTTCTTT. The gene calls are TRBV9 and TRBJ1-1; TRBD1 aligns across 8 bases. The ends lost 4 bases at V and 4 bases at J; junction bases unmatched: 12. The CDR3 has 16 amino acids. Germline-derived CDR1 and CDR2 are SGDLS and YYNGEE.

The CDR3 DNA reads TGTGCCAGCAGCTTAGCGGCGGCCCGTAACTATGGCTACACCTTC. It encodes CASSLAAARNYGYTF. The J gene is TRBJ1-2, the V gene TRBV7-2, with D uncertain. V was trimmed by 0 bases and J by 1 base, leaving 9 bases between them. The CDR3 has 15 amino acids. Germline loops: CDR1 SGHTA, CDR2 FQGNSA.

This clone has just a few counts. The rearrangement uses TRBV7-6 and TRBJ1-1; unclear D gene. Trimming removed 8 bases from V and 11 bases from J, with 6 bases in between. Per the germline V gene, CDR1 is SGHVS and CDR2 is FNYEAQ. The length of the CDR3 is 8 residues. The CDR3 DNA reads TGTGCCAGCCTCTCTGCTTTCTTT. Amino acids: CASLSAFF.

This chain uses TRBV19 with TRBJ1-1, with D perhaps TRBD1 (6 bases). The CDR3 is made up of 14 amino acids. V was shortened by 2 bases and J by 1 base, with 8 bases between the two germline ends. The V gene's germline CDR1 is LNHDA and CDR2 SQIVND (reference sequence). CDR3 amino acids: CASSIMDRNTEAFF. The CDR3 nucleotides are TGTGCCAGTAGTATAATGGACAGGAACACTGAAGCTTTCTTT. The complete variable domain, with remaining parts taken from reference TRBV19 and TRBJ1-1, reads DGGITQSPKYLFRKEGQNVTLSCEQNLNHDAMYWYRQDPGQGLRLIYYSQIVNDFQKGDIAEGYSVSREKKESFPLTVTSAQKNPTAFYLCASSIMDRNTEAFFGQGTRLTVV.

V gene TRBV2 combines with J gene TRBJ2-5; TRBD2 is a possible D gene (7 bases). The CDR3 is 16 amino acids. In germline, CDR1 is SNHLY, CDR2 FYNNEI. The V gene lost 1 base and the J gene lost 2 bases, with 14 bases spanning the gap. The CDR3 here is CASSEEGRGGQETQYF. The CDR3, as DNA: TGTGCCAGCAGTGAAGAGGGGAGGGGGGGACAAGAGACCCAGTACTTC.

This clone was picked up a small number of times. This CDR3 is CASSADRGLGGTEAFF. For the CDR3, the DNA is TGTGCCAGCAGTGCTGACAGGGGGCTAGGTGGGACTGAAGCTTTCTTT. The gene calls are TRBV2 and TRBJ1-1; TRBD1 aligns across 10 bases. Germline V CDR1 and CDR2: SNHLY, FYNNEI. V dropped 4 bases and J dropped 5; count of bases not matched to a gene: 10. This CDR3 contains 16 residues.

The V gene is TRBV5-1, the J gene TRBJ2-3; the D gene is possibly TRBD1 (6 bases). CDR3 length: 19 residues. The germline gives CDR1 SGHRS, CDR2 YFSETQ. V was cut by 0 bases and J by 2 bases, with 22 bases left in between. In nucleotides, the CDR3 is TGCGCCAGCAGCTTGGAGGGGGACGGCAGGGGCAGGACCACAGATACGCAGTATTTT. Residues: CASSLEGDGRGRTTDTQYF.

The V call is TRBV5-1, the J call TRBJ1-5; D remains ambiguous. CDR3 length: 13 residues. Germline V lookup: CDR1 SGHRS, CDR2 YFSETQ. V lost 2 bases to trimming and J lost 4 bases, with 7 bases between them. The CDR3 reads CASSFGGNQPQHF. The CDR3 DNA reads TGCGCCAGCAGCTTCGGAGGGAATCAGCCCCAGCATTTT.

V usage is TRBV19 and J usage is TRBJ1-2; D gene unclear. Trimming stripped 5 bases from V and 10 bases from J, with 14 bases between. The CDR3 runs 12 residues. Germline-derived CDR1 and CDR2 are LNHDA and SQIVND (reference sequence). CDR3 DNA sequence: TGTGCCAGTAGTGAGGCCGTCTCCGTCTACACCTTC. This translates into CASSEAVSVYTF.

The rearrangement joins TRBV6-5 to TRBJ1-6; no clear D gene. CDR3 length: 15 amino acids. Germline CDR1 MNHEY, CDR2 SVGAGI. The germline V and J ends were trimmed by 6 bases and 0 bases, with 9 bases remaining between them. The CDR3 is CASSQISSYNSPLHF. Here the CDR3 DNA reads TGTGCCAGCAGCCAGATCAGCTCCTATAATTCACCCCTCCACTTT.

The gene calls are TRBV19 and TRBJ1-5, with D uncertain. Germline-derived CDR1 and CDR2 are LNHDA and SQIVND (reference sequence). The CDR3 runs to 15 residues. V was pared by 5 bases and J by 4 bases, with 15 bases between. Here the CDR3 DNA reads TGTGCCAGTAGTGCCGGGATCCCATTGAATCAGCCCCAGCATTTT. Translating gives CASSAGIPLNQPQHF.

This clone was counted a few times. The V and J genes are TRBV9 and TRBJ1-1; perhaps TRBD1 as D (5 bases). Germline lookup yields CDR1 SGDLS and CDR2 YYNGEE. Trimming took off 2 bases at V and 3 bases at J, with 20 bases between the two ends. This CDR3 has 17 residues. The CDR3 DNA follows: TGTGCCAGCAGCGTGGGGGGGGGAGTAGGGTCGTACACTGAAGCTTTCTTT. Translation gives CASSVGGGVGSYTEAFF.

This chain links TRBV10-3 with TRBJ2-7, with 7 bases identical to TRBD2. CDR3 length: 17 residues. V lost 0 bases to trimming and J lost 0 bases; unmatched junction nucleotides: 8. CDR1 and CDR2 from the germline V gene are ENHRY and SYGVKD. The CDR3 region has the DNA TGTGCCATCAGTGAGTCAATCCAAGCGGGGAGCTCCTACGAGCAGTACTTC. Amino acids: CAISESIQAGSSYEQYF.

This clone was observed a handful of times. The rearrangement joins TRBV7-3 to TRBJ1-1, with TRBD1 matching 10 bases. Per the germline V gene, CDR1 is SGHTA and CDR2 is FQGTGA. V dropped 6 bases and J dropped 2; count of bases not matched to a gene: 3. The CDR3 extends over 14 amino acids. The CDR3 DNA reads TGTGCCAGCAGTTCGACAGGGGGCAACACTGAAGCTTTCTTT. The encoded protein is CASSSTGGNTEAFF.

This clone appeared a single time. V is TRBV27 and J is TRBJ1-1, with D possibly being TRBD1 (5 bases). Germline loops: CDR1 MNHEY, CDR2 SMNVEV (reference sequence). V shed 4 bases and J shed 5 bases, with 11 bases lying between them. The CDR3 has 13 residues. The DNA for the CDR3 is TGTGCCAGCAGTTCCAGGGTTCGGACTGAAGCTTTCTTT. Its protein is CASSSRVRTEAFF.

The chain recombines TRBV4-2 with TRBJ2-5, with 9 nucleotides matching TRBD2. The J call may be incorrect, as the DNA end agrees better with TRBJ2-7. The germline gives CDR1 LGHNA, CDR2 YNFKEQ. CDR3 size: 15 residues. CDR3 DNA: TGTGCCAGCAGCCAAGCTCCTAGCGGGAATGACGAGCAGTACTTC. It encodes CASSQAPSGNDEQYF.

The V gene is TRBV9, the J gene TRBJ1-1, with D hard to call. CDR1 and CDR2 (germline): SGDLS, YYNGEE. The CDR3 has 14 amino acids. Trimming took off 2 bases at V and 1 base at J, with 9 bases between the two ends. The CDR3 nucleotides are TGTGCCAGCAGCGTCCTTGGCGGGAACACTGAAGCTTTCTTT. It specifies CASSVLGGNTEAFF.

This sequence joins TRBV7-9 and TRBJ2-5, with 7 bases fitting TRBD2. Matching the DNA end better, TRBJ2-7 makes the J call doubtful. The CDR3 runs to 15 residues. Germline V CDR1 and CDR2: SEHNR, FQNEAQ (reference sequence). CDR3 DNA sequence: TGTGCCAGCAGCTTTTTGCAGGGAGGGTCCTACGAGCAGTACTTC. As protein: CASSFLQGGSYEQYF.

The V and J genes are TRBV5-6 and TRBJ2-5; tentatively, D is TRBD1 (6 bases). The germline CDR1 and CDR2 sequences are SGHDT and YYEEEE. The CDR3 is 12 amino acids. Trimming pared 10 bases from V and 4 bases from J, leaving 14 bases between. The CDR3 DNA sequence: TGTGCCGGGGCAAGGGGGAGAGAGACCCAGTACTTC. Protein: CAGARGRETQYF.

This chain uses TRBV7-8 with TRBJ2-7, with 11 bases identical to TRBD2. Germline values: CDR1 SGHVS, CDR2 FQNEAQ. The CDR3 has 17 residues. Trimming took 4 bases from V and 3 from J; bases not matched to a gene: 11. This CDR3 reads CASSSRPTSGIVYEQYF. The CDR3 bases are TGTGCCAGCAGCTCGCGACCGACTAGCGGGATCGTCTACGAGCAGTACTTC.

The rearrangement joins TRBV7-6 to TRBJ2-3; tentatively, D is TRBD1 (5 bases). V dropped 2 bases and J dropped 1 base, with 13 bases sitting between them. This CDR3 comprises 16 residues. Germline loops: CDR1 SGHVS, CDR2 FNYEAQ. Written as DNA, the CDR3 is TGTGCCAGCAGCTTAACCCCACCGACAGGCACAGATACGCAGTATTTT. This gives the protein CASSLTPPTGTDTQYF.

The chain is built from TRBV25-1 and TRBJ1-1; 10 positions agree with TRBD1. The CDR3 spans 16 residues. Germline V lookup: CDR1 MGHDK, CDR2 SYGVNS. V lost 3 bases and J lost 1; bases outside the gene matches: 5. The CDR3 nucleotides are TGTGCCAGCAGTGAGCTGGACAGGGGGAAGAACACTGAAGCTTTCTTT. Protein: CASSELDRGKNTEAFF. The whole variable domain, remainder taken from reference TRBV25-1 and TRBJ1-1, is EADIYQTPRYLVIGTGKKITLECSQTMGHDKMYWYQQDPGMELHLIHYSYGVNSTEKGDLSSESTVSRIRTEHFPLTLESARPSHTSQYLCASSELDRGKNTEAFFGQGTRLTVV.

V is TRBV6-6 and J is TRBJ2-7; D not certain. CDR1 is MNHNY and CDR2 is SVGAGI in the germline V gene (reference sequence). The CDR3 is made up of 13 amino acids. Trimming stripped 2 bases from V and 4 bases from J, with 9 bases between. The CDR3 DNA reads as TGTGCCAGCAGTTACGAGTTCCCATACGAGCAGTACTTC. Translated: CASSYEFPYEQYF.

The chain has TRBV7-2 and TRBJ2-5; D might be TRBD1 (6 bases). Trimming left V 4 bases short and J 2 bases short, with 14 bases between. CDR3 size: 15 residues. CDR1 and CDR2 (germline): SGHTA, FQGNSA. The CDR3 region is CASSSRGLTQETQYF. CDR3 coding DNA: TGTGCCAGCAGCTCCAGGGGATTGACTCAAGAGACCCAGTACTTC.

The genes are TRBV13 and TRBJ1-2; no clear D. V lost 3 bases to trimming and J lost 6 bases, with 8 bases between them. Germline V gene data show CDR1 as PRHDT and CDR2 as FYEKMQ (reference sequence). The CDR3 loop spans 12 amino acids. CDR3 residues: CASSFSQDGYTF. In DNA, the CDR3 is TGTGCCAGCAGCTTCTCCCAGGATGGCTACACCTTC.

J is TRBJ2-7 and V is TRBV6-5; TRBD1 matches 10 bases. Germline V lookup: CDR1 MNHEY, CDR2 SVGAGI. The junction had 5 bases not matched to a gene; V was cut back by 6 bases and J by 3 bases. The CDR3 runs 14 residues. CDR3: CASSPGTGVYEQYF. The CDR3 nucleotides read TGTGCCAGCAGCCCCGGGACAGGGGTCTACGAGCAGTACTTC.

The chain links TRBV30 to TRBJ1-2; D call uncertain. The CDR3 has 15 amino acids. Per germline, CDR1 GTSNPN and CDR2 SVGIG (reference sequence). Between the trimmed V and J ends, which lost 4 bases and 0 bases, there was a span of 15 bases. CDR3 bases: TGTGCCTGGACCCCAGGAAGTCCAACTAACTATGGCTACACCTTC. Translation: CAWTPGSPTNYGYTF.